This note documents a single TCR beta chain sequence. These data originate in a study of blood T cell repertoires in COVID-19. Study context: T cells, B-cell-depleted T cells, or PBMCs provided the cDNA or gDNA that served as material.

CDR1 SGHDN and CDR2 FVKESK come from the germline V gene. There are 12 residues in the CDR3. Trimming cost V 4 bases and J 6 bases, with 9 bases left between them. Membership in each cohort depended on participant-reported clinical history. Original analysis: Amplifying reference gene primers gave estimates of nucleated cell counts. Assay used: immunoSEQ multiplex PCR; TCRdb lists only in-frame clones, some missing. For V, J and clone size, that table is used; D and trimming come from the DNA. In the table there are some 460,000 clones, approximately 90% of which are singletons. Sequencing used PBMCs or T cells enriched from blood (not recorded which). The TCR originated in a woman aged 18-29 years with acute COVID-19. The rearrangement uses TRBV14 and TRBJ1-2; D uncertain. CDR3 sequence (DNA): TGTGCCAGCAGCCCGCGCATCGATGGCTACACCTTC. This codes for CASSPRIDGYTF.